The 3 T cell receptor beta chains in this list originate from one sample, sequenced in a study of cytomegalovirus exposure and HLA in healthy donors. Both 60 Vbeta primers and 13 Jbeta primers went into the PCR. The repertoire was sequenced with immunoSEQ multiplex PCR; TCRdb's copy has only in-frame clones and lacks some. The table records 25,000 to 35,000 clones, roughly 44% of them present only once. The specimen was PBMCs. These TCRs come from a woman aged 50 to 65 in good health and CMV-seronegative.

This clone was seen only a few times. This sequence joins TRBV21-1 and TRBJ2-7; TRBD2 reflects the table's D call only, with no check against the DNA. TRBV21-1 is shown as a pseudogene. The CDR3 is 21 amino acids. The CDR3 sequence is CASSKDLIPRTGKRIFYEQYF. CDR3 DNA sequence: TGTGCCAGCAGCAAAGATTTGATACCCCGAACCGGGAAACGGATCTTTTACGAGCAGTACTTC.

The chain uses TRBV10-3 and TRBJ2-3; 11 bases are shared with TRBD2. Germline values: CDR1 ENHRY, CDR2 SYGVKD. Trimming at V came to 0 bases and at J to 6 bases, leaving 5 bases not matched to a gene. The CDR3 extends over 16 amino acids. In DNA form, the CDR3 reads TGTGCCATCAGTGAGTCGGCTAGCGGGAGGATCGATACGCAGTATTTT. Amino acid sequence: CAISESASGRIDTQYF.

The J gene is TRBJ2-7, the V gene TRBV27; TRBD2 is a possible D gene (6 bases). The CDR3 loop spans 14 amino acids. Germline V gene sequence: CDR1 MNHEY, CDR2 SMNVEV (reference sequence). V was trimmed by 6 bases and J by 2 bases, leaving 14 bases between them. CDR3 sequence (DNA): TGTGCCAGCAGAAAGGGAGTAGCGGCCTACGAGCAGTACTTC. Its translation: CASRKGVAAYEQYF.